This is a list of T cell receptor beta chains from one sample in a study of blood T cell repertoires in COVID-19. Profiled with immunoSEQ multiplex PCR; TCRdb holds only in-frame clones, not every one. The data show 150,000 to 200,000 clones, 83% seen once. Material for sequencing was peripheral blood. The receptors stem from a woman between 40 and 50 years old with acute or convalescent COVID-19. CDR3s include the opening cysteine and the closing phenylalanine or tryptophan. Fields, in order: CDR3 DNA, CDR3 protein, D gene, clone size, V gene, J gene. D genes are given only for firm matches. Expanded clones are given a class, and other clones once, few, many or no size at all.

cdr3_nt: TGTGCCAGCAGTTACTCGGCCAGGGTGGGGTATGGCTACACCTTC
cdr3_aa: CASSYSARVGYGYTF
d_call: -
clone_size: -
v_call: TRBV6-5
j_call: TRBJ1-2

cdr3_nt: TGTGCCAGCAGTTTAGCCCACAGGGTTGGACAGCCCCAGCATTTT
cdr3_aa: CASSLAHRVGQPQHF
d_call: -
clone_size: few
v_call: TRBV28
j_call: TRBJ1-5

cdr3_nt: TGTGCCATCAGTGAGAAAGGCGGTCAGGGCTCAACTAATGAAAAACTGTTTTTT
cdr3_aa: CAISEKGGQGSTNEKLFF
d_call: -
clone_size: few
v_call: TRBV10-3
j_call: TRBJ1-4

cdr3_nt: TGTGCCAGCAGCTTAGGAGGGTACAGCACAGATATGCAGTATTTT
cdr3_aa: CASSLGGYSTDMQYF
d_call: -
clone_size: -
v_call: TRBV7-9
j_call: TRBJ2-3

cdr3_nt: TGTGCCAGCTCACCGTCGGGACAGGGAACATACACCATATATTTT
cdr3_aa: CASSPSGQGTYTIYF
d_call: TRBD1
clone_size: -
v_call: TRBV18
j_call: TRBJ1-3

cdr3_nt: TGTGCCAGCAGTCGGCCGGGACAGGGTATTCAGCCCCAGCATTTT
cdr3_aa: CASSRPGQGIQPQHF
d_call: TRBD1
clone_size: -
v_call: TRBV6-1
j_call: TRBJ1-5

cdr3_nt: TGTGCCATCAGCCAAGGGACTAGCGGGACGCAAGAGACCCAGTACTTC
cdr3_aa: CAISQGTSGTQETQYF
d_call: TRBD2
clone_size: -
v_call: TRBV10-3
j_call: TRBJ2-5

cdr3_nt: TGTGCCAGCAGGTATGGGACTAGCGGGGGATGCCGGCGGGCCAAAAACATTCAGTACTTC
cdr3_aa: CASRYGTSGGCRRAKNIQYF
d_call: TRBD2
clone_size: -
v_call: TRBV6-7
j_call: TRBJ2-4

cdr3_nt: TGTGCCAGTGTTGACCTGGGACAGGACTACGAGCAGTACTTC
cdr3_aa: CASVDLGQDYEQYF
d_call: TRBD1
clone_size: -
v_call: TRBV6-5
j_call: TRBJ2-7

cdr3_nt: TGCGCCAGCAGCCAAATCCAGCTCCGCCGGACAGGGGACCCCAACTATGGCTACACCTTC
cdr3_aa: CASSQIQLRRTGDPNYGYTF
d_call: TRBD1
clone_size: -
v_call: TRBV4-1
j_call: TRBJ1-2

cdr3_nt: TGTGCCAGCAGCCCGACCCTCGGGGGGGGAATTGAAGCTTTCTTT
cdr3_aa: CASSPTLGGGIEAFF
d_call: -
clone_size: -
v_call: TRBV11-2
j_call: TRBJ1-1

cdr3_nt: TGCGCCAGCAGCTCGGGCGGGATGGAAACAGATACGCAGTATTTT
cdr3_aa: CASSSGGMETDTQYF
d_call: -
clone_size: -
v_call: TRBV5-1
j_call: TRBJ2-3

cdr3_nt: TGTGCCAGCAGCCTACAATGGGTAGGGGGCAGCCGCTATGGCTACACCTTC
cdr3_aa: CASSLQWVGGSRYGYTF
d_call: TRBD1
clone_size: -
v_call: TRBV7-9
j_call: TRBJ1-2

cdr3_nt: TGTGCCAGCAGCTTAGCTCGGGGAACCTATGGCTACACCTTC
cdr3_aa: CASSLARGTYGYTF
d_call: -
clone_size: -
v_call: TRBV7-2
j_call: TRBJ1-2

cdr3_nt: TGTGCCAGTAGTATGGATCAGGGGAGAGCTTTCTTT
cdr3_aa: CASSMDQGRAFF
d_call: -
clone_size: once
v_call: TRBV19
j_call: TRBJ1-1

cdr3_nt: TGCGCCAGCAGCTTGGAAGCTCCCCCCGTCACTGAAGCTTTCTTT
cdr3_aa: CASSLEAPPVTEAFF
d_call: -
clone_size: -
v_call: TRBV5-1
j_call: TRBJ1-1

cdr3_nt: TGTGCCAGCAGCCAAGATCTTGCAGGGGCTATTGGCTACACCTTC
cdr3_aa: CASSQDLAGAIGYTF
d_call: -
clone_size: -
v_call: TRBV4-2
j_call: TRBJ1-2

cdr3_nt: TGTGCCAGCTCACCCTGGACAGGAGGGGGGTACACTGAAGCTTTCTTT
cdr3_aa: CASSPWTGGGYTEAFF
d_call: TRBD1
clone_size: -
v_call: TRBV18
j_call: TRBJ1-1

cdr3_nt: TGTGCCAGCAGTTGGAGTCCGAATACGCAGTATTTT
cdr3_aa: CASSWSPNTQYF
d_call: -
clone_size: -
v_call: TRBV12-3/TRBV12-4
j_call: TRBJ2-3

cdr3_nt: TGCAGCGTTGCTCGAGATACTAACACCGGGGAGCTGTTTTTT
cdr3_aa: CSVARDTNTGELFF
d_call: -
clone_size: -
v_call: TRBV29-1
j_call: TRBJ2-2

cdr3_nt: TGTGCCACCGCCCGGACTAGCGGGGATAACGAGCAGTACTTC
cdr3_aa: CATARTSGDNEQYF
d_call: TRBD2
clone_size: -
v_call: TRBV10-3
j_call: TRBJ2-7

cdr3_nt: TGCGCCAGCAGGAGGACAGAAAGAAGCTTTTACAATGAGCAGTTCTTC
cdr3_aa: CASRRTERSFYNEQFF
d_call: -
clone_size: -
v_call: TRBV10-2
j_call: TRBJ2-1

cdr3_nt: TGTGCCAGCAGTGTTAATTCCAGGGAGCCCCAGCATTTT
cdr3_aa: CASSVNSREPQHF
d_call: -
clone_size: -
v_call: TRBV2
j_call: TRBJ1-5

cdr3_nt: TGTGCCAGCAGCCTGGGGACTAGCGGCTACAATGAGCAGTTCTTC
cdr3_aa: CASSLGTSGYNEQFF
d_call: TRBD2
clone_size: -
v_call: TRBV11-3
j_call: TRBJ2-1

cdr3_nt: TGCGCCAGCAGCCAACCGACAGGGCGAAGCTATGGCTACACCTTC
cdr3_aa: CASSQPTGRSYGYTF
d_call: TRBD1
clone_size: -
v_call: TRBV4-1
j_call: TRBJ1-2

cdr3_nt: TGTGCCAGCGGGGCGGGACAGGACTATGGCTACACCTTC
cdr3_aa: CASGAGQDYGYTF
d_call: TRBD1
clone_size: -
v_call: TRBV28
j_call: TRBJ1-2

cdr3_nt: TGTGCTAGTGGTTTCTGTCTGGCTCCTCCTTGTTCTCCCCTCCACTTT
cdr3_aa: CASGFCLAPPCSPLHF
d_call: -
clone_size: -
v_call: TRBV12-5
j_call: TRBJ1-6

cdr3_nt: TGTGCCAGTAGTATAGGAAGGGGAGGAGGGGCCCAGACCCAGTACTTC
cdr3_aa: CASSIGRGGGAQTQYF
d_call: -
clone_size: -
v_call: TRBV19
j_call: TRBJ2-5

cdr3_nt: TGTGCCAGCAGCTTAACAAGCGGACAAGAGACCCAGTACTTC
cdr3_aa: CASSLTSGQETQYF
d_call: -
clone_size: -
v_call: TRBV7-9
j_call: TRBJ2-5

cdr3_nt: TGTGCCAGCAGTACTCCATACTACGAGCAGTACTTC
cdr3_aa: CASSTPYYEQYF
d_call: -
clone_size: -
v_call: TRBV6-5
j_call: TRBJ2-7

cdr3_nt: TGTGCCAGCTCACCGGTCCCCACGACAGGGGAAAGAGAGCAGTACTTC
cdr3_aa: CASSPVPTTGEREQYF
d_call: TRBD1
clone_size: -
v_call: TRBV18
j_call: TRBJ2-7

cdr3_nt: TGTGCCAGCAGCCGAGGGACAGTGGCGGAAAAACTGTTTTTT
cdr3_aa: CASSRGTVAEKLFF
d_call: TRBD1
clone_size: -
v_call: TRBV7-9
j_call: TRBJ1-4

cdr3_nt: TGTGCCAGCAGCACGAGACATGATTCACCCCTCCACTTT
cdr3_aa: CASSTRHDSPLHF
d_call: -
clone_size: once
v_call: TRBV7-2
j_call: TRBJ1-6

cdr3_nt: TGCGCCAGCAGCTTGGGGCAGGGCAAGGGCTCCTACGAGCAGTACTTC
cdr3_aa: CASSLGQGKGSYEQYF
d_call: -
clone_size: -
v_call: TRBV5-1
j_call: TRBJ2-7

cdr3_nt: TGCGCCAGCAGCCACCCGGGGACAGGATACGAGCAGTACTTC
cdr3_aa: CASSHPGTGYEQYF
d_call: TRBD1
clone_size: -
v_call: TRBV4-1
j_call: TRBJ2-7

cdr3_nt: TGTGCCAGCAGCCCCGACAGCCTCCGAGGCTACACCTTC
cdr3_aa: CASSPDSLRGYTF
d_call: -
clone_size: -
v_call: TRBV5-4
j_call: TRBJ1-2

cdr3_nt: TGTGCCAGCAGCTACGACAGGTGGGGCTATGAGCAGTTCTTC
cdr3_aa: CASSYDRWGYEQFF
d_call: -
clone_size: -
v_call: TRBV7-2
j_call: TRBJ2-1

cdr3_nt: TGCAGTGCTAGACAGGATCAGCCCCAGCATTTT
cdr3_aa: CSARQDQPQHF
d_call: -
clone_size: few
v_call: TRBV20-1
j_call: TRBJ1-5

cdr3_nt: TGTGCCAGCAGCTTGGACAGGGCGGAGAACAATGAGCAGTTCTTC
cdr3_aa: CASSLDRAENNEQFF
d_call: TRBD1
clone_size: -
v_call: TRBV7-9
j_call: TRBJ2-1

cdr3_nt: TGTGCCAGCAGCCGCACGAGGAATTATGAAAAACTGTTTTTT
cdr3_aa: CASSRTRNYEKLFF
d_call: -
clone_size: -
v_call: TRBV6-5
j_call: TRBJ1-4

cdr3_nt: TGTGCCAGCAGCACCTCACCGGGACAGCATCATTCGGAGCTCTCTGGAAACACCATATATTTT
cdr3_aa: CASSTSPGQHHSELSGNTIYF
d_call: -
clone_size: -
v_call: TRBV21-1
j_call: TRBJ1-3

cdr3_nt: TGCGCCAGCAGCAGGGACTTCCAAGAGACCCAGTACTTC
cdr3_aa: CASSRDFQETQYF
d_call: -
clone_size: -
v_call: TRBV5-1
j_call: TRBJ2-5

cdr3_nt: TGTGCCAGTTCAGGGAGTGAAAAACTGTTTTTT
cdr3_aa: CASSGSEKLFF
d_call: -
clone_size: -
v_call: TRBV18
j_call: TRBJ1-4

cdr3_nt: TGTGCCTGGAGTTGGGGGGACAATCAGCCCCAGCATTTT
cdr3_aa: CAWSWGDNQPQHF
d_call: -
clone_size: -
v_call: TRBV30
j_call: TRBJ1-5

cdr3_nt: TGTGCCAGCAGCCCTAGTTTGGTAGCGGGGGGGAATGAGCAGTTCTTC
cdr3_aa: CASSPSLVAGGNEQFF
d_call: TRBD2
clone_size: -
v_call: TRBV7-3
j_call: TRBJ2-1

cdr3_nt: TGTGCCAGCAGCCTCTTTGGGGCAGGGAAAGAACGGGCCATATATTTT
cdr3_aa: CASSLFGAGKERAIYF
d_call: -
clone_size: -
v_call: TRBV3-1/TRBV3-2
j_call: TRBJ1-3

cdr3_nt: TGTGCCAGCTCACCGTTGACAGGTTCTCAAAACACTGAAGCTTTCTTT
cdr3_aa: CASSPLTGSQNTEAFF
d_call: -
clone_size: -
v_call: TRBV18
j_call: TRBJ1-1

cdr3_nt: TGTGCCAGTATAGGGCAGGGCGAGACCCAGTACTTC
cdr3_aa: CASIGQGETQYF
d_call: -
clone_size: -
v_call: TRBV19
j_call: TRBJ2-5

cdr3_nt: TGTGCCAGCAGTTTATCCCTGTACACTGAAGCTTTCTTT
cdr3_aa: CASSLSLYTEAFF
d_call: -
clone_size: -
v_call: TRBV27
j_call: TRBJ1-1

cdr3_nt: TGTGCCAGCAGCCTAGCGGGAGGGGGAGAGACCCAGTACTTC
cdr3_aa: CASSLAGGGETQYF
d_call: TRBD2
clone_size: -
v_call: TRBV5-4
j_call: TRBJ2-5

cdr3_nt: TGTGCCAGCAGCCCCAGTACTGAAGCTTTCTTT
cdr3_aa: CASSPSTEAFF
d_call: -
clone_size: -
v_call: TRBV9
j_call: TRBJ1-1

cdr3_nt: TGCGCCAGCAGCTCGGGGAGCCCGGGACACCCATACAATGAGCAGTTCTTC
cdr3_aa: CASSSGSPGHPYNEQFF
d_call: -
clone_size: once
v_call: TRBV5-1
j_call: TRBJ2-1

cdr3_nt: TGTGCCAGCAGCCTACTCGGCGCGGGATCGAACACTGAAGCTTTCTTT
cdr3_aa: CASSLLGAGSNTEAFF
d_call: -
clone_size: -
v_call: TRBV6-6
j_call: TRBJ1-1

cdr3_nt: TGTGCCAGCAGCGTAGGGACAGTCCAAGAGACCCAGTACTTC
cdr3_aa: CASSVGTVQETQYF
d_call: -
clone_size: -
v_call: TRBV9
j_call: TRBJ2-5

cdr3_nt: TGTGCCAGCAGCTGGACGGGGGCTGGAAACACCATATATTTT
cdr3_aa: CASSWTGAGNTIYF
d_call: -
clone_size: -
v_call: TRBV7-9
j_call: TRBJ1-3

cdr3_nt: TGTGCCAGTAGTATAATGATGTTGGGAGGGGACAATGAGCAGTTCTTC
cdr3_aa: CASSIMMLGGDNEQFF
d_call: TRBD2
clone_size: -
v_call: TRBV19
j_call: TRBJ2-1

cdr3_nt: TGTGCCAGCAGTTACTCGGGCGGGAGAAGGGTCTACGAGCAGTACTTC
cdr3_aa: CASSYSGGRRVYEQYF
d_call: TRBD2
clone_size: -
v_call: TRBV6-5
j_call: TRBJ2-7